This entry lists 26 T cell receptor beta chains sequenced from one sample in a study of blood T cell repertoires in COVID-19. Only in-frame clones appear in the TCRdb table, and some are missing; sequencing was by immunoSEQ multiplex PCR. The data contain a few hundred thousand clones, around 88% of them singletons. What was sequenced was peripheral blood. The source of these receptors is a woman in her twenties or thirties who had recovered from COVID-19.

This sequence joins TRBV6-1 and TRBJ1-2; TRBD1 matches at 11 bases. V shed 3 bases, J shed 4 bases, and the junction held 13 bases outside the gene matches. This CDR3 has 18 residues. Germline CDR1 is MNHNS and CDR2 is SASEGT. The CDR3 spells CASSEFSGQGARGYGYTF. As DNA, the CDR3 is TGTGCCAGCAGTGAGTTTTCCGGACAGGGGGCGCGGGGCTATGGCTACACCTTC.

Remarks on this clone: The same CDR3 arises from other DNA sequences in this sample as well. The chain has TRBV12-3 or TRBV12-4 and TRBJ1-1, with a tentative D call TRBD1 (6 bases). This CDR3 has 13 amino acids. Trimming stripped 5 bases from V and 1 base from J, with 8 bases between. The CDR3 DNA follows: TGTGCCAGCAGTCTACAGGGGAACACTGAAGCTTTCTTT. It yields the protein CASSLQGNTEAFF.

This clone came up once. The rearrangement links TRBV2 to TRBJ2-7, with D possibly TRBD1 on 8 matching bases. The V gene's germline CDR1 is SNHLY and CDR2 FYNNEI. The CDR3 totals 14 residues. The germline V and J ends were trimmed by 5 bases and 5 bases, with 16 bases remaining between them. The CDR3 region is CASSLDRGGNEQYF. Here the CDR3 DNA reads TGTGCCAGCAGTCTTGACAGGGGAGGGAACGAGCAGTACTTC.

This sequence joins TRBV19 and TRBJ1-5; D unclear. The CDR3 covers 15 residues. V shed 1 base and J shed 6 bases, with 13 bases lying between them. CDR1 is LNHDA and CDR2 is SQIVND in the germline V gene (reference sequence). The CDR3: CASSIGGHMSQPQHF. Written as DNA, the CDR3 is TGTGCCAGTAGTATAGGTGGTCATATGAGTCAGCCCCAGCATTTT.

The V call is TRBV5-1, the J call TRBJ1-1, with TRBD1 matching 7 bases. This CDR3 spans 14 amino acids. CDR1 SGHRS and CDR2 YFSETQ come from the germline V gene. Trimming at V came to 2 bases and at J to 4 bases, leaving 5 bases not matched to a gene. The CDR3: CASSLDRVSTEAFF. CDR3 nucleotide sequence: TGCGCCAGCAGCTTAGACAGGGTATCCACTGAAGCTTTCTTT. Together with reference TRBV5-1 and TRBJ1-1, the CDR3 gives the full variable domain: KAGVTQTPRYLIKTRGQQVTLSCSPISGHRSVSWYQQTPGQGLQFLFEYFSETQRNKGNFPGRFSGRQFSNSRSEMNVSTLELGDSALYLCASSLDRVSTEAFFGQGTRLTVV.

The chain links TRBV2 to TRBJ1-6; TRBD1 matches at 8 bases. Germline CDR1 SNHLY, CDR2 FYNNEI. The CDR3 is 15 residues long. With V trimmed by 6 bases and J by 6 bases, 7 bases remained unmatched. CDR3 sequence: CASSADRGGNSPLHF. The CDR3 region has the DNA TGTGCCAGCAGCGCAGACAGGGGCGGTAATTCACCCCTCCACTTT. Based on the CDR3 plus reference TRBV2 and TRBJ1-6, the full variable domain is EPEVTQTPSHQVTQMGQEVILRCVPISNHLYFYWYRQILGQKVEFLVSFYNNEISEKSEIFDDQFSVERPDGSNFTLKIRSTKLEDSAMYFCASSADRGGNSPLHFGNGTRLTVT.

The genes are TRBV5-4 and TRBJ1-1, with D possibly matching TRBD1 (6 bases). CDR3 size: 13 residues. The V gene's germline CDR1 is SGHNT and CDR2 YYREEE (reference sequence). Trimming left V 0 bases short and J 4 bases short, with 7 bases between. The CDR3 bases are TGTGCCAGCAGCTTGGAAGGGGGCACTGAAGCTTTCTTT. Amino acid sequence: CASSLEGGTEAFF.

In DNA form, the CDR3 reads TGTGCCAGCAGCATGCTTAGTCAAGAGACCCAGTACTTC. It specifies CASSMLSQETQYF. The chain joins TRBV6-5 to TRBJ2-5; D not resolved. Germline CDR1 is MNHEY and CDR2 is SVGAGI. The CDR3 extends over 13 amino acids. Trimming removed 6 bases from V and 2 bases from J, with 10 bases in between.

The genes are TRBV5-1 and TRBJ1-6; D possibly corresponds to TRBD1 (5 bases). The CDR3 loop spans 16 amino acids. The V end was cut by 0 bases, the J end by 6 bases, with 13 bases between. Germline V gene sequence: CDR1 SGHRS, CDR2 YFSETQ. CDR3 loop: CASSLGRTGTNSPLHF. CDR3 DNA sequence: TGCGCCAGCAGCTTGGGCCGAACAGGTACTAATTCACCCCTCCACTTT.

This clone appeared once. The CDR3 DNA is TGCAGTGCCCCGGGGATCGGGGAGCTGTTTTTT. This sequence encodes CSAPGIGELFF. The chain recombines TRBV20-1 with TRBJ2-2; the D gene is possibly TRBD2 (5 bases). V gave up 6 bases and J gave up 7 bases, with 9 bases separating them. The CDR3 is made up of 11 amino acids. Germline CDR1 reads DFQATT; CDR2 reads SNEGSKA (reference sequence).

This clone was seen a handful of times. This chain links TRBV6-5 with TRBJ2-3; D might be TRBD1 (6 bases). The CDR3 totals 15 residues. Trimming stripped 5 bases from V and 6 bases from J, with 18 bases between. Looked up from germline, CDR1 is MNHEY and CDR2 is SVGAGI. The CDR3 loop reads CASSPERVGADTQYF. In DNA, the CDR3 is TGTGCCAGCAGTCCCGAACGAGTGGGGGCTGATACGCAGTATTTT.

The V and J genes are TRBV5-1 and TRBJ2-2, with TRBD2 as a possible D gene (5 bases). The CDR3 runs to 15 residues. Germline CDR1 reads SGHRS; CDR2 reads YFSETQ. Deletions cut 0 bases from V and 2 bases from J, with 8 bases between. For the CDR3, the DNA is TGCGCCAGCAGCTTGGGGACGGGAAACACCGGGGAGCTGTTTTTT. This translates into CASSLGTGNTGELFF.

This CDR3 reads CATSGTGLGTEAFF. Here the CDR3 DNA reads TGTGCCACCAGTGGGACAGGGCTCGGCACTGAAGCTTTCTTT. V is TRBV24-1 and J is TRBJ1-1, with 8 bases that match TRBD1. The J segment lost 4 bases and the V segment lost 5 bases, leaving 5 bases of the junction unmatched. The length of the CDR3 is 14 residues. Germline V gene lookup returns CDR1 KGHDR and CDR2 SFDVKD.

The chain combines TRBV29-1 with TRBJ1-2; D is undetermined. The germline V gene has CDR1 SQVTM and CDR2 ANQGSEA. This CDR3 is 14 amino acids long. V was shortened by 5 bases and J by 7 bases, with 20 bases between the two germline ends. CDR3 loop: CSVMFWDGEGGYTF. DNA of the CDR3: TGCAGCGTTATGTTCTGGGATGGAGAGGGTGGCTACACCTTC.

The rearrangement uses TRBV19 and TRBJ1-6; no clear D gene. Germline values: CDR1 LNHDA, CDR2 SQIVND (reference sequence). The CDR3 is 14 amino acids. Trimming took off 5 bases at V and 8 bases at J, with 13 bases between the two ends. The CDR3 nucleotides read TGTGCCAGTAGTGTACGGGAAGGTGATTCACCCCTCCACTTT. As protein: CASSVREGDSPLHF. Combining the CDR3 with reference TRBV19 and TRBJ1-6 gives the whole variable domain DGGITQSPKYLFRKEGQNVTLSCEQNLNHDAMYWYRQDPGQGLRLIYYSQIVNDFQKGDIAEGYSVSREKKESFPLTVTSAQKNPTAFYLCASSVREGDSPLHFGNGTRLTVT.

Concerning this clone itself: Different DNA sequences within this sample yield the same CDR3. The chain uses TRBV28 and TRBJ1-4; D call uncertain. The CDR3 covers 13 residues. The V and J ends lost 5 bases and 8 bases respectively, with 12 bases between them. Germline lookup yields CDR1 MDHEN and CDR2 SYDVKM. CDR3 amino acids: CASSLRVREKLFF. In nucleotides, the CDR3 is TGTGCCAGCAGTCTGAGGGTACGGGAAAAACTGTTTTTT.

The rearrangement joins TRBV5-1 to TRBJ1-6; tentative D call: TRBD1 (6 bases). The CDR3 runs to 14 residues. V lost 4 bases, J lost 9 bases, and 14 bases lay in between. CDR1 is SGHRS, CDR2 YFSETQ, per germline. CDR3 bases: TGCGCCAGCAGCCACGGACAGCTACTTTCACCCCTCCACTTT. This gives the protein CASSHGQLLSPLHF.

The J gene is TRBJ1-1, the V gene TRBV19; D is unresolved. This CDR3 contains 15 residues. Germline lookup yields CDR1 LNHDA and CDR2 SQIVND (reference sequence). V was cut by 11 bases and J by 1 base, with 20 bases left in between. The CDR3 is CAVSPRPFSNTEAFF. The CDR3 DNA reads TGTGCCGTGTCGCCCAGGCCGTTTTCGAACACTGAAGCTTTCTTT. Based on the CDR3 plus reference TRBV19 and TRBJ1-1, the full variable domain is DGGITQSPKYLFRKEGQNVTLSCEQNLNHDAMYWYRQDPGQGLRLIYYSQIVNDFQKGDIAEGYSVSREKKESFPLTVTSAQKNPTAFYLCAVSPRPFSNTEAFFGQGTRLTVV.

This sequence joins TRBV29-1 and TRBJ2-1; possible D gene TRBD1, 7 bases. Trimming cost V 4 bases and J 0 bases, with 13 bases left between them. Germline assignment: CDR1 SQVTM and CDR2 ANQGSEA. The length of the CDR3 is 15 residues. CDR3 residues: CSVGPGGHSYNEQFF. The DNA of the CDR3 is TGCAGCGTTGGTCCAGGGGGGCACTCCTACAATGAGCAGTTCTTC.

The CDR3 reads CASSLYTVDQPQHF. The CDR3 DNA sequence: TGTGCCAGCAGCTTATATACGGTCGATCAGCCCCAGCATTTT. This rearrangement joins TRBV7-2 to TRBJ1-5, with D unresolved. Trimming removed 2 bases from V and 5 bases from J, with 10 bases in between. The CDR3 length is 14 residues. Germline-derived CDR1 and CDR2 are SGHTA and FQGNSA. Full variable domain (remainder filled in from reference TRBV7-2 and TRBJ1-5): GAGVSQSPSNKVTEKGKDVELRCDPISGHTALYWYRQSLGQGLEFLIYFQGNSAPDKSGLPSDRFSAERTGGSVSTLTIQRTQQEDSAVYLCASSLYTVDQPQHFGDGTRLSIL.

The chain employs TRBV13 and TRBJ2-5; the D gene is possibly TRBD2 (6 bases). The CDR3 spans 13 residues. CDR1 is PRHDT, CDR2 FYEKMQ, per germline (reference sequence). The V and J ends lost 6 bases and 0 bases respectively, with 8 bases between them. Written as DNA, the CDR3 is TGTGCCAGCAGGTGCGGGGACCAAGAGACCCAGTACTTC. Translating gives CASRCGDQETQYF.

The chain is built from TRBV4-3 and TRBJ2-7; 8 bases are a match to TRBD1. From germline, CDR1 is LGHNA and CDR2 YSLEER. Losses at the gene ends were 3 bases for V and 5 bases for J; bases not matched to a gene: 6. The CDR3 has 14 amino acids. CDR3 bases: TGCGCCAGCAGCCAGAGAAACAGGGGGAACGAGCAGTACTTC. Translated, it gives CASSQRNRGNEQYF.

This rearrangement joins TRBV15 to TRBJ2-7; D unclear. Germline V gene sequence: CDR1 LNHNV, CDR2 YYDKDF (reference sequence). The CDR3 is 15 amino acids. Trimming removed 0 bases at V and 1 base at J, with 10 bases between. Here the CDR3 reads CATSRDKYISYEQYF. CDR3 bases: TGTGCCACCAGCAGAGATAAGTACATATCCTACGAGCAGTACTTC.

Here the CDR3 reads CASSDPPSEQFF. The DNA of the CDR3 is TGTGCCAGCAGCGATCCTCCTAGTGAGCAGTTCTTC. The J gene is TRBJ2-1, the V gene TRBV7-3; D is unclear. Per the germline V gene, CDR1 is SGHTA and CDR2 is FQGTGA. V lost 5 bases and J 9 bases, leaving 11 bases between the germline ends. The CDR3 runs to 12 residues.

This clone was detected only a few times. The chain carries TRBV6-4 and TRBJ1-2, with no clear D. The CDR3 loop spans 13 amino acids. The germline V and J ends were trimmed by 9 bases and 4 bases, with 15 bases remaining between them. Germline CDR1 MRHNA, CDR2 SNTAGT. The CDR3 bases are TGTGCCAGTCCTAGAGGCGGGTTCTATGGCTACACCTTC. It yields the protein CASPRGGFYGYTF.

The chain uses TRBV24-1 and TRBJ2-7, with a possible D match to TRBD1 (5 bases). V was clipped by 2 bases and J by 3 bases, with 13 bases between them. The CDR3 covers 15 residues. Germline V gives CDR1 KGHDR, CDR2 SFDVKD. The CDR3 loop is CATSDSGPSIYEQYF. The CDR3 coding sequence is TGTGCCACCAGTGATTCAGGGCCCAGTATCTACGAGCAGTACTTC.